The T cell receptor (beta chain) described here comes from a study of blood T cell repertoires in COVID-19. The germline gives CDR1 MDHEN, CDR2 SYDVKM. The CDR3 has 14 amino acids. After removal of 5 bases from V and 5 bases from J, the junction contained 5 bases not matched to a gene. Individuals aged about 18 to 100 years were recruited from fewer than 30 US areas. Profiling relied on immunoSEQ multiplex PCR, and the TCRdb table lists in-frame clones only, not all of them. This sample has some 200,000 clones, with approximately 89% found just once. What was sequenced was PBMCs or T cells enriched from blood (not recorded which). The TCR comes from a woman younger than 35 who had recovered from COVID-19. The rearrangement joins TRBV28 to TRBJ1-5; the match to TRBD1 covers 8 bases. The CDR3 DNA reads as TGTGCCAGCAGTCCCGCAGGGGGCTATCAGCCCCAGCATTTT. Encoded protein: CASSPAGGYQPQHF. Full variable domain (missing parts from reference TRBV28 and TRBJ1-5): DVKVTQSSRYLVKRTGEKVFLECVQDMDHENMFWYRQDPGLGLRLIYFSYDVKMKEKGDIPEGYSVSREKKERFSLILESASTNQTSMYLCASSPAGGYQPQHFGDGTRLSIL.